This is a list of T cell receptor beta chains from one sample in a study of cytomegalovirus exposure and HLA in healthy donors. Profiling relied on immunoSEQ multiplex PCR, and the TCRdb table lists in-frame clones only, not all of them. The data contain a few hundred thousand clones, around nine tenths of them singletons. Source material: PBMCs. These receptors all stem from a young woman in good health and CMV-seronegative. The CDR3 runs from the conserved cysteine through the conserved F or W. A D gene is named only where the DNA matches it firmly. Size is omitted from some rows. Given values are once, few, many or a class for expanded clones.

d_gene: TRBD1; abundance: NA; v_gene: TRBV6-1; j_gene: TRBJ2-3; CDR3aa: CASSEGTGPHTQYF; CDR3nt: TGTGCCAGCAGTGAGGGGACAGGGCCTCATACGCAGTATTTT
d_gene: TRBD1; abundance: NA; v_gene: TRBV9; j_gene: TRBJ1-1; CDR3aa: CASSVHRGDTEAFF; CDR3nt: TGTGCCAGCAGCGTACACAGGGGGGACACTGAAGCTTTCTTT
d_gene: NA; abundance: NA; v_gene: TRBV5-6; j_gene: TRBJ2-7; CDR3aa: CASSVFTYEQYF; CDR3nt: TGTGCCAGCAGCGTATTTACCTACGAGCAGTACTTC
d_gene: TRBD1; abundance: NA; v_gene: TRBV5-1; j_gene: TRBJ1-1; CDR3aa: CASSPTSTGPTEAFF; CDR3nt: TGCGCCAGCAGCCCGACCTCGACAGGGCCCACTGAAGCTTTCTTT
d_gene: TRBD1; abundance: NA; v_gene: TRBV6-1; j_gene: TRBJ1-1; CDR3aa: CASSPTGRAFF; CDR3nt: TGTGCCAGCAGCCCGACAGGGCGGGCTTTCTTT
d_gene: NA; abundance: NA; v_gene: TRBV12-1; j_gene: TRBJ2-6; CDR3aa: CASSSRSGGDLLAGANVLTF; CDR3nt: TGTGCCAGCAGCTCGAGGAGCGGGGGGGACCTACTTGCTGGGGCCAACGTCCTGACTTTC
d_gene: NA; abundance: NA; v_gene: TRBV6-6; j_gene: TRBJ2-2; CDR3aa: CASSQGYTGELFF; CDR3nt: TGTGCCAGCTCACAGGGTTATACCGGGGAGCTGTTTTTT
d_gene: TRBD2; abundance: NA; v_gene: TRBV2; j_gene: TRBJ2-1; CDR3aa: CASSEAPLAGNEQFF; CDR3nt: TGTGCCAGCAGTGAAGCGCCCCTAGCGGGCAATGAGCAGTTCTTC
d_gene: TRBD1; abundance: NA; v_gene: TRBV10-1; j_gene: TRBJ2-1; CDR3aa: CASSESGQGYNEQFF; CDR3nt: TGCGCCAGCAGTGAGTCGGGACAGGGATACAATGAGCAGTTCTTC
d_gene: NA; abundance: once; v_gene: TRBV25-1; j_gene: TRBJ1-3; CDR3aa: CASTYRSSSGNTIYF; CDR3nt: TGTGCCAGCACTTACAGGTCCAGCTCTGGAAACACCATATATTTT
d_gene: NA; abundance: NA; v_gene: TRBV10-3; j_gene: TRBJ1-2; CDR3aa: CAISEFQGSNYGYTF; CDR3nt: TGTGCCATCAGTGAGTTCCAGGGTTCTAACTATGGCTACACCTTC
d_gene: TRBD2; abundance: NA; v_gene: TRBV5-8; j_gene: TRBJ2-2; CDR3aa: CAPGGVDTGELFF; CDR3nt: TGTGCCCCTGGGGGGGTCGACACCGGGGAGCTGTTTTTT
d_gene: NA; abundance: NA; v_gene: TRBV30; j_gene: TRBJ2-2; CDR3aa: CAWSFLRAGELFF; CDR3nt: TGTGCCTGGAGTTTTTTACGGGCCGGGGAGCTGTTTTTT
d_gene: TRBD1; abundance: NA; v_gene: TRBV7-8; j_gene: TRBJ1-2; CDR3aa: CASSLAYRGTGGYYGYTF; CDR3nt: TGTGCCAGCAGCTTAGCTTATAGGGGGACAGGGGGCTACTATGGCTACACCTTC
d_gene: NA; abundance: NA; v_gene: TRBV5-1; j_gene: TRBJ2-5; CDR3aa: CASSLVRGETQYF; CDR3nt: TGCGCCAGCAGCTTGGTAAGGGGAGAGACCCAGTACTTC
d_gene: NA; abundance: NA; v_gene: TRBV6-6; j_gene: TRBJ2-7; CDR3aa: CASSLTQGLYEQYF; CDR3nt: TGTGCCAGCAGTTTAACACAGGGTCTATACGAGCAGTACTTC
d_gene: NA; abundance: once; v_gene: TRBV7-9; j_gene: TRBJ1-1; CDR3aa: CASSLDLTSVAFF; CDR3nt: TGTGCCAGCAGCTTAGACTTGACATCTGTGGCTTTCTTT
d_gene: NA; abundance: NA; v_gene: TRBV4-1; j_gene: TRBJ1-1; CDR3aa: CASSQLNRNTEAFF; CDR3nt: TGCGCCAGCAGCCAGCTTAATAGGAACACTGAAGCTTTCTTT
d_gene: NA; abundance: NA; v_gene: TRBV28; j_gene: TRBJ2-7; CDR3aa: CATLTETYEQYF; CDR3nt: TGTGCCACCCTGACAGAGACCTACGAGCAGTACTTC
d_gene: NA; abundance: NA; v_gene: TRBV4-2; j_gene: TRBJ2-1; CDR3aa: CASSQKGVGGIDEQFF; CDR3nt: TGTGCCAGCAGCCAGAAAGGGGTAGGGGGTATCGATGAGCAGTTCTTC
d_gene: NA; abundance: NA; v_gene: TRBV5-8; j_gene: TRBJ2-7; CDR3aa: CASSFLPDGVYEQYF; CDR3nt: TGTGCCAGCAGCTTTCTCCCCGACGGGGTCTACGAGCAGTACTTC
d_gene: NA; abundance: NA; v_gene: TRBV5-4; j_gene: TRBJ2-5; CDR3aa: CASSSNQETQYF; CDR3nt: TGTGCCAGCAGCTCTAACCAAGAGACCCAGTACTTC
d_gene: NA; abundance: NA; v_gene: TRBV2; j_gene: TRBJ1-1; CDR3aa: CASTYGTPAEAFF; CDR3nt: TGTGCCAGCACCTATGGGACACCGGCTGAAGCTTTCTTT
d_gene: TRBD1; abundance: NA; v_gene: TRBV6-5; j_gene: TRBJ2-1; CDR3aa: CASSYSGQGFNNEQFF; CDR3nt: TGTGCCAGCAGTTACTCCGGACAGGGATTTAACAATGAGCAGTTCTTC
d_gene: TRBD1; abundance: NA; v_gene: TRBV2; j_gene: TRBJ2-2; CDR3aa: CASDFGTAGELFF; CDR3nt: TGTGCCAGCGATTTTGGGACAGCCGGGGAGCTGTTTTTT
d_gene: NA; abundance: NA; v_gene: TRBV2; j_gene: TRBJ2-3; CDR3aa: CASSKLAYADTQYF; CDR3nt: TGTGCCAGCAGTAAACTAGCCTACGCAGATACGCAGTATTTT
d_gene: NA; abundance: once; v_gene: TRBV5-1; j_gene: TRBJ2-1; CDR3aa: CASSLSGGPYNEQFF; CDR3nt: TGCGCCAGCAGCTTGTCCGGAGGACCCTACAATGAGCAGTTCTTC
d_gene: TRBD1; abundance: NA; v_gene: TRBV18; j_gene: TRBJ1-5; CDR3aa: CASSADRVTGNQPQHF; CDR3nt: TGTGCCAGCTCAGCCGACAGGGTCACAGGCAATCAGCCCCAGCATTTT
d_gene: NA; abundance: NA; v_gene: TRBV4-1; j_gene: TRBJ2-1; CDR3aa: CASSHLMVYNEQFF; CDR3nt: TGCGCCAGCAGTCACTTGATGGTTTACAATGAGCAGTTCTTC
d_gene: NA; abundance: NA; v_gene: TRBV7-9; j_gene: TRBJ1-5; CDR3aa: CASSLSQGWQPQHF; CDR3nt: TGTGCCAGCAGCTTATCGCAGGGTTGGCAGCCCCAGCATTTT
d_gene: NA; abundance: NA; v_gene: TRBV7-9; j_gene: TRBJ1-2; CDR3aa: CASSLAGGFGGYTF; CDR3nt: TGTGCCAGCAGCTTAGCGGGGGGGTTCGGTGGCTACACCTTC
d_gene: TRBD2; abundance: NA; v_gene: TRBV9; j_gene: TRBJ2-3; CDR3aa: CASSLGLASPDTQYF; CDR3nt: TGTGCCAGCAGCCTGGGACTAGCGTCTCCAGATACGCAGTATTTT
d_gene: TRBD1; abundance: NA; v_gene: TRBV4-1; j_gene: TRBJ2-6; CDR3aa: CASSQIGQGLTGANVLTF; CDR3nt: TGCGCCAGCAGCCAGATAGGACAGGGGCTCACTGGGGCCAACGTCCTGACTTTC
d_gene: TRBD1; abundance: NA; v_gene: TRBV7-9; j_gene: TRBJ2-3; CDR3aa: CASSTRTGFSTDTQYF; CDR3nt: TGTGCCAGCAGCACCCGGACAGGGTTTAGCACAGATACGCAGTATTTT
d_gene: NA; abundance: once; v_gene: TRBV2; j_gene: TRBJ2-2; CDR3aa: CASSEIRGTGELFF; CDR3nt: TGTGCCAGCAGTGAAATTCGGGGGACCGGGGAGCTGTTTTTT
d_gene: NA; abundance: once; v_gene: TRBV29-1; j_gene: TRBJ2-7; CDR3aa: CSVSLGEAYEQYF; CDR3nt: TGCAGCGTTTCACTCGGAGAGGCCTACGAGCAGTACTTC
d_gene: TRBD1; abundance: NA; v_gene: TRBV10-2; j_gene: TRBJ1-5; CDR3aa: CASSEGYGTGVLSGEPQHF; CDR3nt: TGCGCCAGCAGTGAGGGGTACGGGACAGGGGTGTTATCTGGGGAGCCCCAGCATTTT
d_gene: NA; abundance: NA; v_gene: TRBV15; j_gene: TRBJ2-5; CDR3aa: CATSRDDVRGYQETQYF; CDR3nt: TGTGCCACCAGCAGAGATGACGTACGGGGTTACCAAGAGACCCAGTACTTC
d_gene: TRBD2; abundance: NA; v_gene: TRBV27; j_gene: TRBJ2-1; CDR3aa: CASSYAGGPRNNEQFF; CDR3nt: TGTGCCAGCAGTTACGCGGGGGGGCCTAGGAACAATGAGCAGTTCTTC
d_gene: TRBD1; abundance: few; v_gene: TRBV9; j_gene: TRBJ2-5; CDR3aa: CASSPQTGGGETQYF; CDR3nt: TGTGCCAGCAGCCCACAGACAGGGGGCGGGGAGACCCAGTACTTC